This TCR beta chain was recorded in a study of type 1 regulatory T cells. Study summary: This in vitro CD4 product, T-allo10, is enriched for Tr1 cells and alloantigen-specific.

V lost 6 bases to trimming and J lost 1 base, with 13 bases between them. CDR1 is MNHNY, CDR2 SVGAGI, per germline (reference sequence). The CDR3 runs 15 residues. Notes on the study in general: Tr1 cells had a more restricted TCR repertoire than non-Tr1 cells.

TCRdb used MiXCR to reprocess the reads, holding one entry per CDR3 protein. Among 65,000 to 80,000 distinct CDR3 sequences listed, less than 25% were seen once. In this sample, this clonotype turned up a few times. The antigen remains unidentified. What was sequenced was cultured type 1 regulatory T (Tr1) cells, either the whole culture or a sorted fraction (not recorded which). The V call is TRBV6-6, the J call TRBJ1-5; D ambiguous. The source of this sequence is a human donor in good health. This chain's CDR3 is CASRTPGSSNQPQHF. The CDR3 coding sequence is TGTGCCAGCAGGACCCCGGGGTCGAGCAATCAGCCCCAGCATTTT.